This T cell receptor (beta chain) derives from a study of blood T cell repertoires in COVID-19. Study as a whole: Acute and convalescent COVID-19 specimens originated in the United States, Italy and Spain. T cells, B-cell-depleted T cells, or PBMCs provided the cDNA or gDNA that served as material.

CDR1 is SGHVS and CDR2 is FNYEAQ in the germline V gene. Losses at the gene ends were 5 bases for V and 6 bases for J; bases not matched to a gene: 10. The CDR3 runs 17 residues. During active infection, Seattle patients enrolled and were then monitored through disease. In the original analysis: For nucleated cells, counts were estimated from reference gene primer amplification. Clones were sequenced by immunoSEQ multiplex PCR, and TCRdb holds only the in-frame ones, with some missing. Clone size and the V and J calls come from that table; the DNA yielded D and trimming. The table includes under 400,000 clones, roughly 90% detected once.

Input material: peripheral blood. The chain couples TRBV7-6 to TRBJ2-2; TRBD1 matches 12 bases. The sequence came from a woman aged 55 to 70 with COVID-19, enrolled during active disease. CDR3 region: CASSGSYGTGGSGELFF. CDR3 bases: TGTGCCAGCAGCGGCAGTTACGGGACAGGGGGCTCCGGGGAGCTGTTTTTT.